The clone carrying this T cell receptor (beta chain) was seen ten or more times. Its antigen remains unknown. This entry is derived from a study of CD8+CD57+ T cells in acquired aplastic anemia. The wider study: Recorded DNA amounts for sorted CD4+ and CD8+ cells had an average of 3.2 ug. Study-level points and caveats: Between patients and controls, approximately 29 CD8+ CDR3 sequences were found in common.

Investigators profiled TCR beta VDJ and CDR3 from genomic DNA template. One entry per CDR3 protein, called by TCRdb with MiXCR from the reads. The sample has approximately 190,000 distinct CDR3 sequences, around 65% seen once. Germline CDR1 SGHAT, CDR2 FQNNGV. Trimming took off 1 base at V and 6 bases at J, with 7 bases between the two ends. The CDR3 covers 12 residues. This chain uses TRBV11-2 with TRBJ2-7; D gene uncertain. The sequence was obtained from a human donor with severe aplastic anemia or a healthy control (not recorded which). Sequencing was done on a sample of sorted CD4+, CD8+, or CD8+CD57+ T cells (not recorded which) from PBMCs. The CDR3 DNA sequence: TGTGCCAGCAGCTTAGCAGAGGTCGAGCAGTACTTC. Its protein is CASSLAEVEQYF.